The clone carrying this TCR beta chain was detected only a few times. The data derive from a study of regulatory T cells in long-lasting Graves disease. Arm-PCR of CDR3 regions and iRepertoire HTBI primers were the basis on which TCR beta libraries were built. TCRdb recomputed calls from the multiplex PCR reads with MiXCR, one row per CDR3 protein. The sample has 400,000 to 450,000 distinct CDR3 sequences; about 16% are singletons. Trimming took 8 bases from V and 2 from J, leaving 15 bases between them. Germline V lookup: CDR1 PRHDT, CDR2 FYEKMQ (reference sequence). The CDR3 runs to 15 residues. This sample's time point: newly diagnosed GD, antithyroid drugs for less than 3 months. Making the TCR library involved RNA that had been extracted from PBMCs. These sequences were also reported in another study, on T cells in Graves' hyperthyroidism and ophthalmopathy. This second report adds: The HTBI primer set served for first-round RT-PCR of the TCR CDR3.

The genes are TRBV13 and TRBJ2-2; a weak D match, TRBD1 (5 bases). The receptor was isolated from a woman aged 25 to 45 with Graves disease. The sample here was peripheral blood mononuclear cells (PBMCs), taken at new diagnosis, from a patient treated with antithyroid drugs. The CDR3 here is CASQSQGGNTGELFF. The DNA of the CDR3 is TGTGCCAGCCAATCTCAGGGCGGCAACACCGGGGAGCTGTTTTTT.